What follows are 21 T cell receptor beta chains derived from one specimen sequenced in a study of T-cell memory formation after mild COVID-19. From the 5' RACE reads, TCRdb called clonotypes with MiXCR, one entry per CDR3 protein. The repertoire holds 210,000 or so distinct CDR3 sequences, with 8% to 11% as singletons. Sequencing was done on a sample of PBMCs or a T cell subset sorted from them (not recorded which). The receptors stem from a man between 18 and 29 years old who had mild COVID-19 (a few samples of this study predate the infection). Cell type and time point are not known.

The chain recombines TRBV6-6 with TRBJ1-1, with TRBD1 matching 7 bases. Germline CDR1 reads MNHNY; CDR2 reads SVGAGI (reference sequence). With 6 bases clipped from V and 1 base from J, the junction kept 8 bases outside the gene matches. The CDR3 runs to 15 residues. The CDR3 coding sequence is TGTGCCAGCAGACCAATAGGACAGGCGAACACTGAAGCTTTCTTT. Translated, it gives CASRPIGQANTEAFF.

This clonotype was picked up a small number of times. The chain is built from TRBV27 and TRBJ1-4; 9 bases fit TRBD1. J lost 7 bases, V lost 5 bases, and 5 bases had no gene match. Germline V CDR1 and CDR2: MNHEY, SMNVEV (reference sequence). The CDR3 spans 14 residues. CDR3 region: CASSGTGTGEKLFF. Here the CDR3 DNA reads TGTGCCAGCAGTGGGACAGGGACCGGTGAAAAACTGTTTTTT. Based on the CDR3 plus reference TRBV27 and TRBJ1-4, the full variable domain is EAQVTQNPRYLITVTGKKLTVTCSQNMNHEYMSWYRQDPGLGLRQIYYSMNVEVTDKGDVPEGYKVSRKEKRNFPLILESPSPNQTSLYFCASSGTGTGEKLFFGSGTQLSVL.

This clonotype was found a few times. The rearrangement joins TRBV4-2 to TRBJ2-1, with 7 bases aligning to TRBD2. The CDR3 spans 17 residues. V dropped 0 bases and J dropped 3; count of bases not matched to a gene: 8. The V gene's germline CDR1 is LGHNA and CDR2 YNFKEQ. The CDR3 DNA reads TGTGCCAGCAGCCAAGATACCAGCGGGGTCCTCTACAATGAGCAGTTCTTC. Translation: CASSQDTSGVLYNEQFF.

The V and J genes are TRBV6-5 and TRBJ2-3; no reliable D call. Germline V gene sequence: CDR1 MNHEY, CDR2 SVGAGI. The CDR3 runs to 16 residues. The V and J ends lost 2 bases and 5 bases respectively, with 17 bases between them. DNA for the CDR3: TGTGCCAGCAGTTACACCCAAGCCGGGTCTAAAGATACGCAGTATTTT. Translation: CASSYTQAGSKDTQYF.

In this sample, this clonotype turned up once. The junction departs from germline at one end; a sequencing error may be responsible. CDR3 loop: CASSLLGLAKETKYF. The CDR3 DNA follows: TGCGCCAGCAGCCTCCTCGGACTAGCGAAAGAGACCAAGTACTTC. The chain is built from TRBV4-1 and TRBJ2-5; 9 positions agree with TRBD2. The CDR3 has 15 residues. Germline lookup yields CDR1 MGHRA and CDR2 YSYEKL.

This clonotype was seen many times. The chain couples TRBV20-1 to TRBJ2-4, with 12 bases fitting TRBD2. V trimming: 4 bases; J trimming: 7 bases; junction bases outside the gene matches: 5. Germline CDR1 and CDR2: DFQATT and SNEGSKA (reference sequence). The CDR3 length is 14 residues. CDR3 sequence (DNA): TGCAGTGCTACTAGCGGGGGGGCCCGGAACATTCAGTACTTC. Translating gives CSATSGGARNIQYF.

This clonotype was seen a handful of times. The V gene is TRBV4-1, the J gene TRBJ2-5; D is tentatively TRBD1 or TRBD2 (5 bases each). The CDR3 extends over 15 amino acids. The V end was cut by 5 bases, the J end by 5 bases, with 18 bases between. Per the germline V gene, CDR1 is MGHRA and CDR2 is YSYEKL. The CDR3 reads CASSKGRQRGETQYF. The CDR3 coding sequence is TGCGCCAGCAGCAAAGGAAGACAGCGCGGGGAGACCCAGTACTTC.

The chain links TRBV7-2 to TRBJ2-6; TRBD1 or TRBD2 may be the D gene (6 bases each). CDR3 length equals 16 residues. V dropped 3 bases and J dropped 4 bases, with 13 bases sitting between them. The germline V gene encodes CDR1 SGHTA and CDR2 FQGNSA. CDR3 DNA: TGTGCCAGCAGCTTTTACTGGGGGGCCGGGGCCAACGTCCTGACTTTC. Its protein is CASSFYWGAGANVLTF.

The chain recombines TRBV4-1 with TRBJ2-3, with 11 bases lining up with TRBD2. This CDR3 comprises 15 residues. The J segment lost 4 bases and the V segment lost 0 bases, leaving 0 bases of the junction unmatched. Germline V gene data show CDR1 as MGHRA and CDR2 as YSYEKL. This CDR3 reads CASSQETSGADTQYF. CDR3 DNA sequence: TGCGCCAGCAGCCAAGAGACTAGCGGGGCAGATACGCAGTATTTT.

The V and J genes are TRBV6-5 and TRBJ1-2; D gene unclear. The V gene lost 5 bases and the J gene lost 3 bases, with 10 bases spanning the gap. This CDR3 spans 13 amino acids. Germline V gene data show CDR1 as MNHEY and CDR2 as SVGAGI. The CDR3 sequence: CASSTRRYYGYTF. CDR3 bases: TGTGCCAGCAGTACCCGCAGGTACTATGGCTACACCTTC.

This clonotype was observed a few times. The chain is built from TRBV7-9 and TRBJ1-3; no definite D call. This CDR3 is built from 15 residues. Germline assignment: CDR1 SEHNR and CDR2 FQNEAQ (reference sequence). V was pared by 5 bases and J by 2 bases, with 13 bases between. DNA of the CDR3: TGTGCCAGCAGCCCGTTGGGAGGGCCTGGAAACACCATATATTTT. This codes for CASSPLGGPGNTIYF.

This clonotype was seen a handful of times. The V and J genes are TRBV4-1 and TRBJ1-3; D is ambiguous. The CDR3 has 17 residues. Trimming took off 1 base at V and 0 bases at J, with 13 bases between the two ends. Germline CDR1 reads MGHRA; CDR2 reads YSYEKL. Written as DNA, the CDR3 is TGCGCCAGCAGCCAAGGGGCCGCTCTAAACTCTGGAAACACCATATATTTT. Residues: CASSQGAALNSGNTIYF.

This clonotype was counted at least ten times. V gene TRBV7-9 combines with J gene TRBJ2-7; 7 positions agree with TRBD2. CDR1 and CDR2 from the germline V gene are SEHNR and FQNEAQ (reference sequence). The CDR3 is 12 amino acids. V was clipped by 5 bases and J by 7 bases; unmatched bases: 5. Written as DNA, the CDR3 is TGTGCCAGCAGCCGCCAGGGAGGGGAGCAGTACGTC. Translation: CASSRQGGEQYV.

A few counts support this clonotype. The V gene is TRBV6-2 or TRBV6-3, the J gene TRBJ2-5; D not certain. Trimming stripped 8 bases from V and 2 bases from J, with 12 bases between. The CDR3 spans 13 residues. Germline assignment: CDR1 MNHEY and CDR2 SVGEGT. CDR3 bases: TGTGCCAGCGCGACTCCTGGGCAAGAGACCCAGTACTTC. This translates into CASATPGQETQYF.

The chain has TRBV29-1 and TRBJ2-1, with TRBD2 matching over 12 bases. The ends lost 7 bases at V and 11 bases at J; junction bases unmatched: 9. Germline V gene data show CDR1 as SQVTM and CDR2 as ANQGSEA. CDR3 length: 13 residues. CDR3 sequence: CSDRRTSGGKQFF. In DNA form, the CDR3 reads TGCAGCGACCGACGAACTAGCGGGGGGAAGCAGTTCTTC.

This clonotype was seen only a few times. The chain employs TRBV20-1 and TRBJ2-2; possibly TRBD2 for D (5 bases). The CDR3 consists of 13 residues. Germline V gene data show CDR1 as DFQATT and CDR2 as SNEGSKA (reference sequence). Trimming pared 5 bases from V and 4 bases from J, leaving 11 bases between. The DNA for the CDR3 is TGCAGTGCTGTGGACTCTCCCACCGGGGAGCTGTTTTTT. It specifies CSAVDSPTGELFF.

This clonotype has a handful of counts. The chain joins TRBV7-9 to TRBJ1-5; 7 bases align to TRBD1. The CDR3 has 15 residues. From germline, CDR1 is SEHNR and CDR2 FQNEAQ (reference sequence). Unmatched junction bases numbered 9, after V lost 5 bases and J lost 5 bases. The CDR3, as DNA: TGTGCCAGCAGCCTAGGGACAGCTCGGGATCAGCCCCAGCATTTT. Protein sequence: CASSLGTARDQPQHF. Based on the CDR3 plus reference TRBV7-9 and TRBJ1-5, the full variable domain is DTGVSQNPRHKITKRGQNVTFRCDPISEHNRLYWYRQTLGQGPEFLTYFQNEAQLEKSRLLSDRFSAERPKGSFSTLEIQRTEQGDSAMYLCASSLGTARDQPQHFGDGTRLSIL.

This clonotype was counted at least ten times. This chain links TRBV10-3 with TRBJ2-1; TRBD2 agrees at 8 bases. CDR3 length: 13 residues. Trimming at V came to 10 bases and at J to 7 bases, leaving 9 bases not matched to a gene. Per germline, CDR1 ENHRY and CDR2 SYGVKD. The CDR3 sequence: CATKQASGNEQFF. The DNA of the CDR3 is TGTGCCACAAAGCAAGCTAGCGGGAATGAGCAGTTCTTC.

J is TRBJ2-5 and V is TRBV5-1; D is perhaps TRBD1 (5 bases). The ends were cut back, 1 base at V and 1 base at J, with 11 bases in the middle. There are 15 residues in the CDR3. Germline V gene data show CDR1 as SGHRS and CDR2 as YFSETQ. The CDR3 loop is CASSLSHRLQETQYF. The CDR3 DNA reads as TGCGCCAGCAGCTTGTCTCACAGGCTCCAAGAGACCCAGTACTTC.

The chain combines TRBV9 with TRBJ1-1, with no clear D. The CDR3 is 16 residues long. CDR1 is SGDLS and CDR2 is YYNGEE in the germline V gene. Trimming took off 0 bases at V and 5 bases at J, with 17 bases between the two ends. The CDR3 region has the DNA TGTGCCAGCAGCGTAGACCCGACACCGGGTTGGACTGAAGCTTTCTTT. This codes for CASSVDPTPGWTEAFF.

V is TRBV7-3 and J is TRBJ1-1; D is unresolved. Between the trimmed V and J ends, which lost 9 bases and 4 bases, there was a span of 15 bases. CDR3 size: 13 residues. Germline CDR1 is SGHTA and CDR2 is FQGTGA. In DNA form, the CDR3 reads TGTGCCAGTCAAGCCGGGTCGGGCACTGAAGCTTTCTTT. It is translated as CASQAGSGTEAFF. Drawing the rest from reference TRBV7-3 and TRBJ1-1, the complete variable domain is GAGVSQTPSNKVTEKGKYVELRCDPISGHTALYWYRQSLGQGPEFLIYFQGTGAADDSGLPNDRFFAVRPEGSVSTLKIQRTERGDSAVYLCASQAGSGTEAFFGQGTRLTVV.